This entry lists 13 T cell receptor delta chains sequenced from one sample in a study of γδ T cells in repeated Plasmodium falciparum infection. Flow sorting of PBMC yielded separate Vgamma9/Vdelta2+ and Vdelta2-negative gammadelta T cell populations for bulk repertoire analysis. TCRdb reapplied CATT to the multiplex PCR reads. This sample has tens of thousands of delta-chain clones, with roughly 2% found just once. Material: gamma-delta T cells from blood. Receptors originate from a pool of human donors (malaria-infected and uninfected, not separated).

Worth noting for this clone: The protein that TCRdb holds for this DNA derives from a much larger clone and differs from the translated DNA at residue 8, which likely indicates a read error; the protein shown here is translated from the DNA. The V and J genes are TRDV1 and TRDJ1, with TRDD3 as a possible D gene (7 bases). From germline, CDR1 is TSWWSYY and CDR2 QGS. CDR3 length equals 24 residues. V was cut by 5 bases and J by 0 bases, with 40 bases left in between. The CDR3 protein is CALGTNGERPSKILGIKYTDKLIF. CDR3 nucleotide sequence: TGTGCTCTTGGGACGAACGGAGAGAGGCCTTCCAAAATACTGGGGATAAAGTACACCGATAAACTCATCTTT.

This clone was seen at least ten times. Other DNA variants within this sample encode the same CDR3. This chain joins TRDV3 and TRDJ1; D may be TRDD3 (6 bases). V was pared by 2 bases and J by 3 bases, with 19 bases between. The CDR3 is 15 residues long. CDR1 is TVYSNPD and CDR2 is GDNSRS in the germline V gene (reference sequence). The CDR3 region is CAFGCPPAGADKLIF. The CDR3 DNA is TGTGCCTTTGGGTGTCCTCCGGCTGGGGCCGATAAACTCATCTTT.

This clone occurred many times. With only one base between it and a far larger clone, this is likely a read error. The same CDR3 also results from other DNA sequences found in this sample. This chain joins TRDV2 and TRDJ1, with D maybe TRDD3 (6 bases). The J gene was missing in TCRdb and was found by matching the end of the DNA to germline. Germline V gene data show CDR1 as GEAIGNYY and CDR2 as EKD. The CDR3 runs 16 residues. V was pared by 1 base and J by 1 base, with 15 bases between. The CDR3 DNA follows: TGTGCCTGTGACACGGGGATCTATAGGATCACCGATAAACTCATCTTT. Translated, it gives CACDTGIYRITDKLIF.

This clone was seen ten or more times. Only one base separates this from a far larger clonotype, so it likely reflects a read error. Other DNA variants within this sample encode the same CDR3. No J gene was named, though the V gene is TRDV2; the table's D call, TRDD3, has no DNA check behind it. Per the germline V gene, CDR1 is GEAIGNYY and CDR2 is EKD. The CDR3 has 17 residues. The CDR3 bases are TGTGCCTGTGACACTCTGGGGGATACTTCGTACACCGATAAGCTCATCTTT. Amino acid sequence: CACDTLGDTSYTDKLIF.

In the case of this clone: TCRdb's entry gives the protein of a much larger clone, which mismatches this DNA's translation at residue 15, likely from a read error; the protein reported here is translated from the DNA. The same CDR3 arises from other DNA sequences in this sample as well. The V gene is TRDV3, the J gene TRDJ1, with TRDD3 matching over 11 bases. In the absence of a J gene in TCRdb, the DNA was matched to germline to assign it here. Trimming removed 1 base from V and 0 bases from J; junction bases left unmatched: 22. Germline CDR1 and CDR2: TVYSNPD and GDNSRS (reference sequence). The CDR3 consists of 21 residues. This CDR3 is CAFTYPSYWGIASLHTDKLIF. In DNA, the CDR3 is TGTGCCTTTACCTACCCCTCCTACTGGGGGATAGCATCCCTGCACACCGATAAACTCATCTTT.

As to this clone: It differs at one base from a far larger clone, so likely a read error. Other DNA sequences within the sample encode an identical CDR3. V gene TRDV3 combines with J gene TRDJ1; TRDD3 matches at 10 bases. The CDR3 is 21 amino acids. CDR1 and CDR2 from the germline V gene are TVYSNPD and GDNSRS (reference sequence). CDR3 sequence reads: CAFQTPFLFLSPWGILGKLIF. CDR3 DNA sequence: TGTGCCTTCCAAACTCCCTTCCTCTTCCTTTCGCCTTGGGGGATACTAGGGAAACTCATATTT.

This clone has more than one count but fewer than ten. A far larger clone differs by one base, so this is likely a read error. The sample has other DNA sequences that encode this CDR3 too. No J gene call was made, and the V gene is TRDV3; no DNA check was done on the table's D call, TRDD3. CDR3 length equals 23 residues. CDR1 and CDR2 from the germline V gene are TVYSNPD and GDNSRS (reference sequence). The CDR3 sequence is CAFAFRAAFCYWGIQENCPKLIF. The CDR3 region has the DNA TGTGCCTTTGCCTTCAGGGCGGCATTCTGCTACTGGGGGATTCAGGAAAACTGTCCTAAACTCATCTTC.

Details on this clone: The protein TCRdb gives is from a much larger clone and does not agree with this DNA's translation at residue 21, likely a read error; the protein shown here comes from the DNA. This chain links TRDV1 with TRDJ1; D is possibly TRDD2 (8 bases). Here the J gene came from matching the DNA to germline, since TCRdb omits it. Trimming took off 0 bases at V and 2 bases at J, with 52 bases between the two ends. Germline V gene sequence: CDR1 TSWWSYY, CDR2 QGS. The CDR3 consists of 29 residues. The CDR3 sequence is CALGELDTYSSYKWIYWGSRIKKTDKLIF. DNA for the CDR3: TGTGCTCTTGGGGAACTTGACACCTACTCTTCCTACAAGTGGATTTACTGGGGATCCCGTATAAAAAAAACCGATAAACTCATCTTT.

Ten or more counts support this clone. This DNA's translation and the protein TCRdb lists, from a much larger clone, do not match at residue 12, likely due to a read error; the protein shown is translated from the DNA. No J gene was called, and the V gene is TRAV38-2/DV8; TRDD3 is the table's D call, not checked against the DNA. The CDR3 length is 20 residues. Germline V lookup: CDR1 TSESDYY, CDR2 QEAYKQQN. CDR3 sequence (DNA): TGTGCTTACGGAGGGAGCCTTCCTATGGCCATGGACTGGGGGATACGAAGGCTCATCTTT. Its protein is CAYGGSLPMAMDWGIRRLIF.

This clone was seen only a few times. TCRdb pairs this DNA with a much larger clone's protein that differs at residue 16, likely a read error; the protein shown was translated from the DNA. This sequence joins TRDV3 and TRDJ1; 13 bases match TRDD3. As TCRdb names no J gene, one was assigned here on the basis of a DNA match to germline. Per germline, CDR1 TVYSNPD and CDR2 GDNSRS (reference sequence). The CDR3 extends over 22 amino acids. Losses at the gene ends were 3 bases for V and 1 base for J; bases not matched to a gene: 26. The CDR3 coding sequence is TGTGCCTTCCAAAAGACTCCCCTATCCCACGTACTGGGGGATACGCGCACCGATAAACTCATCTTT. Amino acids: CAFQKTPLSHVLGDTRTDKLIF.

The chain combines TRAV14/DV4 with TRDJ1; 8 bases are a match to TRDD3. The CDR3 has 16 residues. Losses at the gene ends were 5 bases for V and 8 bases for J; bases not matched to a gene: 16. The germline V gene has CDR1 TSDPSYG and CDR2 QGSYDQQN (reference sequence). In nucleotides, the CDR3 is TGTGCAATGAGAAAGACCCTCAGGGGGGATAAAGAGAAACTCATCTTT. Its translation: CAMRKTLRGDKEKLIF.

In its sample, this clone was seen a few times. The protein TCRdb gives is from a much larger clone and does not agree with this DNA's translation at residue 18, likely a read error; the protein shown here comes from the DNA. No call exists for the J gene, whereas the V gene is TRDV1; no check of the table's D call, TRDD3, against the DNA was made. The CDR3 has 20 residues. Per germline, CDR1 TSWWSYY and CDR2 QGS. The CDR3 loop is CALGEHGYLYWGIHTDKPIF. The CDR3 DNA follows: TGTGCTCTTGGGGAACATGGCTACTTGTACTGGGGGATTCACACCGATAAACCCATCTTT.

Points on this clone: This DNA translates differently at residue 20 from the TCRdb protein, which is that of a much larger clone; a read error is likely, and the protein shown is the DNA's own translation. With the J gene uncalled, the V gene is TRDV1; the D call in the table, TRDD3, was not verified against the DNA. CDR3 size: 22 residues. The V gene's germline CDR1 is TSWWSYY and CDR2 QGS. The CDR3: CALGERSSKYWGIPWYTDKPIF. CDR3 sequence (DNA): TGTGCTCTTGGGGAACGATCTTCCAAATACTGGGGGATACCGTGGTACACCGATAAACCCATCTTT.